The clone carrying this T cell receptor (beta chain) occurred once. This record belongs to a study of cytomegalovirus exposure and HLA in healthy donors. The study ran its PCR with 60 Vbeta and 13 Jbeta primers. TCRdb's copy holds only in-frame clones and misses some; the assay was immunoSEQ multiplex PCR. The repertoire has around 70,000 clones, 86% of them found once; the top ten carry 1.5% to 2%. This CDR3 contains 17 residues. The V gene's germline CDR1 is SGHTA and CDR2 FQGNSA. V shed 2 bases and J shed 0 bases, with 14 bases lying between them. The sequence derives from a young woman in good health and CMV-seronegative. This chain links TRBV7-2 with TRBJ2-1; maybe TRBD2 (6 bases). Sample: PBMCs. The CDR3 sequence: CASSLFLAASSYNEQFF. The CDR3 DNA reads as TGTGCCAGCAGCTTATTTTTAGCGGCGAGCTCCTACAATGAGCAGTTCTTC.